The 27 T cell receptor beta chains below all came from one sample that was sequenced in a study of breast tumors, draining lymph nodes, adjacent tissues. The lymph nodes were axillary draining lymph nodes from breast cancer patients. TCRdb re-derived calls from the multiplex PCR reads in MiXCR, one entry per CDR3 protein. The sample has roughly 86,000 distinct CDR3 sequences; approximately 20% are singletons. What was sequenced was axillary lymph node tissue. These receptors came from a female donor with breast cancer. Some clones in this sample may be carry-over from other donors' samples.

The chain uses TRBV19 and TRBJ2-1; possibly TRBD1 for D (6 bases). The CDR3 is 15 amino acids. Trimming removed 4 bases from V and 1 base from J, with 11 bases in between. In germline, CDR1 is LNHDA, CDR2 SQIVND (reference sequence). This CDR3 is CASSTVQGSYNEQFF. The CDR3 nucleotides read TGTGCCAGTAGTACTGTCCAGGGGTCCTACAATGAGCAGTTCTTC.

Concerning this clonotype: This could be a read error, since a much larger clone is one nucleotide away. The V call is TRBV7-6, the J call TRBJ2-1; 9 nucleotides match TRBD2. From germline, CDR1 is SGHVS and CDR2 FNYEAQ. The length of the CDR3 is 15 residues. The DNA of the CDR3 is TGTGCCAGCAGCTCCCCGGGACTAGCATATAATGGGCAGTTCTTC. Translating it yields CASSSPGLAYNGQFF.

This clonotype was seen many times. V gene TRBV29-1 combines with J gene TRBJ1-5, with D perhaps matching TRBD1 (5 bases). Deletions cut 7 bases from V and 1 base from J, with 23 bases between. The CDR3 loop spans 17 amino acids. The germline V gene encodes CDR1 SQVTM and CDR2 ANQGSEA. The CDR3 reads CSGFRGARVRSNQPQHF. Written as DNA, the CDR3 is TGCAGCGGTTTCCGCGGGGCAAGGGTTAGGAGCAATCAGCCCCAGCATTTT.

This clonotype has at least ten counts. The rearrangement uses TRBV6-1 and TRBJ2-1, with D possibly matching TRBD1 (8 bases). The CDR3 is made up of 15 amino acids. CDR1 is MNHNS, CDR2 SASEGT, per germline. V lost 6 bases to trimming and J lost 7 bases, with 19 bases between them. The CDR3 is CASSLGGTGGNEQFF. The DNA for the CDR3 is TGTGCCAGCAGCCTCGGGGGGACAGGTGGAAATGAGCAGTTCTTC.

This clonotype was recorded at least ten times. The genes are TRBV19 and TRBJ2-7, with a weak D call TRBD1 (7 bases). The CDR3 is made up of 15 amino acids. Trimming took off 4 bases at V and 5 bases at J, with 18 bases between the two ends. CDR1 is LNHDA and CDR2 is SQIVND in the germline V gene (reference sequence). The CDR3 coding sequence is TGTGCCAGTAGTAGACAGGGAGGTTTGGTCAACGAGCAGTACTTC. This codes for CASSRQGGLVNEQYF. Variable domain in full (rest from reference TRBV19 and TRBJ2-7): DGGITQSPKYLFRKEGQNVTLSCEQNLNHDAMYWYRQDPGQGLRLIYYSQIVNDFQKGDIAEGYSVSREKKESFPLTVTSAQKNPTAFYLCASSRQGGLVNEQYFGPGTRLTVT.

Comments on this clonotype: With a much larger clone just one base away, this may be a read error. Since no conserved phenylalanine or tryptophan closes the CDR3, a read error is the likely cause. The V call is TRBV11-2, the J call TRBJ2-7; 7 bases are shared with TRBD2. Per the germline V gene, CDR1 is SGHAT and CDR2 is FQNNGV. This CDR3 has 15 residues. V shed 2 bases, J shed 4 bases, and the junction held 8 bases outside the gene matches. In DNA, the CDR3 is TGTGCCAGCAGCTTATCTCTAGCGGAGACTTACGAGCAGTACTCC. This codes for CASSLSLAETYEQYS.

This clonotype was found many times. The chain has TRBV5-1 and TRBJ2-7; 11 bases align to TRBD1. Germline V lookup: CDR1 SGHRS, CDR2 YFSETQ. V was pared by 2 bases and J by 6 bases, with 7 bases of the junction left unmatched. The CDR3 covers 15 residues. The CDR3 sequence: CASSLDGTGGIEQYF. The CDR3 region has the DNA TGCGCCAGCAGCTTAGACGGGACAGGGGGAATCGAGCAGTACTTC.

This clonotype has at least ten counts. The CDR3 protein is CASSLVGAGVNNEQFF. CDR3 DNA sequence: TGTGCCAGCAGCTTGGTGGGGGCGGGAGTCAATAATGAGCAGTTCTTC. The chain uses TRBV5-4 and TRBJ2-1, with D possibly TRBD2 on 7 matching bases. CDR1 SGHNT and CDR2 YYREEE come from the germline V gene (reference sequence). The V end was cut by 0 bases, the J end by 7 bases, with 17 bases between. There are 16 residues in the CDR3.

The chain couples TRBV13 to TRBJ2-1; no clear D. V shed 2 bases and J shed 7 bases, with 9 bases lying between them. The germline CDR1 and CDR2 sequences are PRHDT and FYEKMQ (reference sequence). CDR3 size: 13 residues. The CDR3 DNA is TGTGCCAGCAGCTTATGGGTCGAAAATGAGCAGTTCTTC. It yields the protein CASSLWVENEQFF.

This clonotype has ten or more counts. The chain recombines TRBV2 with TRBJ2-1, with 7 bases fitting TRBD2. Germline loops: CDR1 SNHLY, CDR2 FYNNEI. The CDR3 covers 15 residues. Unmatched junction bases numbered 10, after V lost 4 bases and J lost 7 bases. CDR3: CASSVASGRGNEQFF. CDR3 DNA sequence: TGTGCCAGCAGTGTGGCAAGCGGGCGGGGGAATGAGCAGTTCTTC.

There are many counts of this clonotype. The chain links TRBV6-2 or TRBV6-3 to TRBJ1-5; D gene uncertain. CDR3 length: 15 residues. CDR1 MNHEY and CDR2 SVGEGT come from the germline V gene. The ends were cut back, 2 bases at V and 0 bases at J, with 8 bases in the middle. The CDR3 reads CASSYGGYSNQPQHF. The CDR3, as DNA: TGTGCCAGCAGTTACGGTGGGTATAGCAATCAGCCCCAGCATTTT.

This clonotype was observed many times. V usage is TRBV12-3 or TRBV12-4 and J usage is TRBJ1-4; D not resolved. The CDR3 has 17 residues. V was cut by 3 bases and J by 7 bases, with 21 bases left in between. CDR3 nucleotides: TGTGCCAGCAGTTTTTATAGTGTGAGGGAGGATGGTGAAAAACTGTTTTTT. Protein product: CASSFYSVREDGEKLFF.

This clonotype turned up a few times. The gene calls are TRBV30 and TRBJ2-1, with D uncertain. Trimming stripped 3 bases from V and 0 bases from J, with 9 bases between. The CDR3 contains 14 residues. Germline CDR1 and CDR2: GTSNPN and SVGIG (reference sequence). The CDR3 here is CAWRGSSSYNEQFF. The DNA of the CDR3 is TGTGCCTGGAGGGGGTCAAGCTCCTACAATGAGCAGTTCTTC.

This clonotype turned up a few times. A much larger clonotype is one base distant, so this may be a read error. The chain recombines TRBV11-2 with TRBJ1-4; D gene unclear. This CDR3 comprises 16 residues. The V gene's germline CDR1 is SGHAT and CDR2 FQNNGV. V lost 3 bases and J 6 bases, leaving 17 bases between the germline ends. The CDR3 DNA reads as TGTGCCAGCAGCTTTTTACAGAGGGAGGCTCATGAAAAACTGTTTTTT. Translated: CASSFLQREAHEKLFF.

The chain couples TRBV6-2 or TRBV6-3 to TRBJ1-6; tentatively, D is TRBD1 (6 bases). Per the germline V gene, CDR1 is MNHEY and CDR2 is SVGEGT. This CDR3 region has 16 residues. The CDR3 DNA follows: TGTGTCGGCAGTTACCGGCGGGGGGCGAGGAATTCACCCCTCCACTTT. Amino acid sequence: CVGSYRRGARNSPLHF.

This clonotype has only a few counts. V is TRBV28 and J is TRBJ1-2, with a weak D call TRBD1 (6 bases). CDR3 length: 14 residues. Germline lookup yields CDR1 MDHEN and CDR2 SYDVKM. The V end was cut by 2 bases, the J end by 0 bases, with 7 bases between. The DNA for the CDR3 is TGTGCCAGCAGTTTAGGGACAACTAACTATGGCTACACCTTC. Translated: CASSLGTTNYGYTF.

This clonotype was seen a few times. Given a much more abundant clone one base away, this may be a read error. Here the CDR3 omits its conserved ending phenylalanine or tryptophan, so a read error is the likely source. V is TRBV20-1 and J is TRBJ2-5; 11 bases agree with TRBD1. With V trimmed by 4 bases and J by 5 bases, 6 bases remained unmatched. CDR3 length: 14 residues. Per the germline V gene, CDR1 is DFQATT and CDR2 is SNEGSKA (reference sequence). The CDR3 sequence is CSATDRGRRETQYS. The CDR3, as DNA: TGCAGTGCTACGGACAGGGGGCGAAGGGAGACCCAGTACTCC.

This clonotype was seen at least ten times. The gene calls are TRBV12-3 or TRBV12-4 and TRBJ2-1; maybe TRBD2 (5 bases). Trimming cost V 7 bases and J 2 bases, with 9 bases left between them. This CDR3 spans 13 amino acids. CDR3 in amino acids: CASTFGTYNEQFF. The CDR3 coding sequence is TGTGCCAGCACCTTCGGGACCTACAATGAGCAGTTCTTC.

Many counts were recorded for this clonotype. The chain links TRBV20-1 to TRBJ2-5; the D call may be TRBD1 or TRBD2 (9 bases each). Germline loops: CDR1 DFQATT, CDR2 SNEGSKA (reference sequence). V was clipped by 6 bases and J by 7 bases, with 24 bases between them. This CDR3 contains 15 residues. The CDR3 DNA follows: TGCAGTGCCGCCCCGGGACAGGGACTAGCTTCGACCCAGTACTTC. Translation gives CSAAPGQGLASTQYF.

For this clonotype: A single base separates this from a much larger clone, so it may be a read error. The chain combines TRBV20-1 with TRBJ2-5; a weak D match, TRBD1 (6 bases). Germline values: CDR1 DFQATT, CDR2 SNEGSKA (reference sequence). The length of the CDR3 is 16 residues. The CDR3 region has the DNA TGCGGTGCTAGAGAAGGGGTATCGGGACATAAAGAGACCCAGTACTTC. Amino acids: CGAREGVSGHKETQYF.

This clonotype was observed many times. The V gene is TRBV5-8, the J gene TRBJ2-7, with D perhaps matching TRBD1 (6 bases). The V end lost 5 bases, the J end lost 5 bases, and 20 bases lay between the germline ends. Germline CDR1 reads SGHTS; CDR2 reads YDEGEE. The length of the CDR3 is 15 residues. The CDR3 region has the DNA TGTGCCAGCAGACAACCAACAGGGCCGGAGGACGAGCAGTACTTC. This gives the protein CASRQPTGPEDEQYF.

This clonotype was counted only a few times. The rearrangement joins TRBV6-2 or TRBV6-3 to TRBJ1-2; the D is unclear. The germline gives CDR1 MNHEY, CDR2 SVGEGT. CDR3 length: 14 amino acids. The V end was cut by 2 bases, the J end by 0 bases, with 7 bases between. The CDR3 nucleotides read TGTGCCAGCAGTTACATCAGCACTAACTATGGCTACACCTTC. Translation: CASSYISTNYGYTF.

This clonotype appeared many times. The CDR3 DNA reads TGTGCCAGCCCCAGGGACAGGAGCACAGATACGCAGTATTTT. Amino acids: CASPRDRSTDTQYF. This chain links TRBV12-3 or TRBV12-4 with TRBJ2-3, with 8 positions matching TRBD1. Trimming cost V 8 bases and J 0 bases; bases outside gene matches: 4. The CDR3 is made up of 14 amino acids.

To note about this clonotype: A much bigger clone sits one base away, suggesting this may be a read error. This chain links TRBV19 with TRBJ1-2; no definite D call. The length of the CDR3 is 14 residues. CDR1 is LNHDA and CDR2 is SQIVND in the germline V gene (reference sequence). The CDR3 nucleotides are TGTGCCAGTACGCCCCCCGCACCCAACTATGGCCACACCTTC. Translation: CASTPPAPNYGHTF. Filled out from reference TRBV19 and TRBJ1-2, the complete variable domain reads DGGITQSPKYLFRKEGQNVTLSCEQNLNHDAMYWYRQDPGQGLRLIYYSQIVNDFQKGDIAEGYSVSREKKESFPLTVTSAQKNPTAFYLCASTPPAPNYGHTFGSGTRLTVV.

This clonotype occurred once. V usage is TRBV20-1 and J usage is TRBJ1-2; D perhaps matches TRBD1 (5 bases). Deletions cut 6 bases from V and 5 bases from J, with 13 bases between. The CDR3 has 12 amino acids. CDR1 and CDR2 from the germline V gene are DFQATT and SNEGSKA (reference sequence). The CDR3 bases are TGCAGTGCCAAGGACACAGGATATGGCTACACCTTC. This gives the protein CSAKDTGYGYTF.

In its sample, this clonotype was seen many times. J is TRBJ2-7 and V is TRBV5-4; 9 bases fit TRBD2. There are 15 residues in the CDR3. The germline V gene has CDR1 SGHNT and CDR2 YYREEE (reference sequence). J was trimmed by 3 bases and V by 4 bases; bases with no gene match: 8. CDR3: CASSPPAGGIYEQYF. CDR3 coding DNA: TGTGCCAGCAGCCCACCGGCGGGAGGGATCTACGAGCAGTACTTC.

This clonotype was recorded a few times. The chain uses TRBV27 and TRBJ1-6; 8 bases fit TRBD1. The ends lost 4 bases at V and 5 bases at J; junction bases unmatched: 7. CDR3 length: 16 amino acids. CDR1 is MNHEY, CDR2 SMNVEV, per germline (reference sequence). The CDR3 sequence: CASSWRDRGNNSPLHF. In DNA form, the CDR3 reads TGTGCCAGCAGTTGGCGAGACAGGGGTAATAATTCACCCCTCCACTTT.